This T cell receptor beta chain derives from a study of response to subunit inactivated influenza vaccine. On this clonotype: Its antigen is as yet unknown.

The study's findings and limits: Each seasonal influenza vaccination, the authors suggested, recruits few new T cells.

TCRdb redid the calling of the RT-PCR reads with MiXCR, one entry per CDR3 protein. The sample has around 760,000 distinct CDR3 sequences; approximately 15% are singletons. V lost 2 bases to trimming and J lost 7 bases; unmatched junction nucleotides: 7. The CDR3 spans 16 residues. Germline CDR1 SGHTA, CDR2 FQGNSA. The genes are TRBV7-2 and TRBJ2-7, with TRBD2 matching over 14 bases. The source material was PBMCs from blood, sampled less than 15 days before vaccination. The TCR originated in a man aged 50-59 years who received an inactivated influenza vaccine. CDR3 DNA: TGTGCCAGCAGCTTATCGACTAGCGGGAGGGCCTTTGAGCAGTACTTC. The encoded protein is CASSLSTSGRAFEQYF.